This T cell receptor beta chain is drawn from a study of shared clonotypes between healthy human individuals. Study-wide results and caveats: About 5% of naive CD4 clonotypes were shared across several donors. The study sampled only blood, and tissue repertoires likely differ.

Concerning this clone: The antigen is unknown.

The method was immunoSEQ multiplex PCR; TCRdb's version includes in-frame clones alone and lacks a portion of them. The sample lists 2,500,000 or so clones; roughly 90% were seen once. The length of the CDR3 is 16 residues. Germline V lookup: CDR1 SGDLS, CDR2 YYNGEE. Trimming took 0 bases from V and 3 from J, leaving 15 bases between them. Donors had no recently reported acute infections or vaccinations and were HIV-negative. Source material: naive CD4+ T cells from PBMCs. Subset: CD45RA+ positively selected. The chain joins TRBV9 to TRBJ2-5; D is possibly TRBD1 (6 bases). The receptor comes from a man between 18 and 35 years old in good health. Some clones in this sample may be carry-over from other donors' samples. Written as DNA, the CDR3 is TGTGCCAGCAGCGTAGCGGCACAGGGCGGAGAAGAGACCCAGTACTTC. This gives the protein CASSVAAQGGEETQYF.